Below, 3 T cell receptor beta chains from the same sample are listed, as sequenced in a study of graft-versus-host responses after intestinal transplantation. Profiled with immunoSEQ multiplex PCR; TCRdb holds only in-frame clones, not every one. Seen here are about 57,000 clones, roughly 89% observed once, and the top ten hold around 1.5%. Source: PBMCs, taken 26 days after transplant. The receptors were sampled from a human patient who received an intestinal transplant, so some T cells may come from the graft donor.

V is TRBV18 and J is TRBJ2-1, with a possible D match to TRBD1 (5 bases). Germline V CDR1 and CDR2: KGHSH, LQKENI. V gave up 1 base and J gave up 3 bases, with 13 bases separating them. The CDR3 loop spans 16 amino acids. This CDR3 is CASSPRQGWDYNEQFF. As DNA, the CDR3 is TGTGCCAGCTCACCACGGCAGGGCTGGGACTACAATGAGCAGTTCTTC.

The V call is TRBV4-1, the J call TRBJ1-4; D might be TRBD1 (6 bases). CDR3 length equals 19 residues. V was clipped by 3 bases and J by 3 bases, with 23 bases between them. CDR1 MGHRA and CDR2 YSYEKL come from the germline V gene. Here the CDR3 DNA reads TGCGCCAGCAGCCATCCCCCGACAGGACTCGAGACGGCTAATGAAAAACTGTTTTTT. Its translation is CASSHPPTGLETANEKLFF.

This sequence joins TRBV7-2 and TRBJ2-1; 10 nucleotides match TRBD2. The CDR3 is 15 amino acids. Germline CDR1 SGHTA, CDR2 FQGNSA. V was clipped by 6 bases and J by 2 bases; unmatched bases: 4. The CDR3 coding sequence is TGTGCCAGCAGACAAAGCGGGGGGGCCTACAATGAGCAGTTCTTC. This codes for CASRQSGGAYNEQFF.